Reported below is one T cell receptor (beta chain). Antigen unknown. This record belongs to a study of T cell clones after liver transplantation. Overall study: HCV positivity affected three of eight recipients; the rest lacked autoimmune or viral indications. Timepoints were pre-transplant, pre-withdrawal, and after withdrawal was completed or failed. The study, taken as a whole, reports: Circulating graft-donor-reactive CD4 TCRbeta sequences fell significantly post-transplant in 5 of 8 subjects. These preliminary findings come from unstandardized post-transplant sampling times.

Clones were sequenced by immunoSEQ multiplex PCR, and TCRdb holds only the in-frame ones, with some missing. The sample shows about 75,000 clones, 80% to 90% of them seen only once. This clonotype was sampled from a human patient who received a liver transplant. Some T cells may be provided by the graft donor. Specimen: CD4+ T cells from blood, collected around 50 months after liver transplant.

The CDR3 DNA reads as TGTGCCAGCAGTACCGGGCCCTGGGCCGAGCAGTACTTC. This codes for CASSTGPWAEQYF. The chain joins TRBV7-3 to TRBJ2-7; D is undetermined. Trimming took 6 bases from V and 6 from J, leaving 15 bases between them. In germline, CDR1 is SGHTA, CDR2 FQGTGA. The CDR3 contains 13 residues.